This T cell receptor (beta chain) emerged from a study of cytomegalovirus exposure and HLA in healthy donors. Study outcomes and limitations: Reported results showed that the classifier diagnosed cytomegalovirus status with high specificity and sensitivity. V- and J-gene trimming in TCR beta was tied to a missense DCLRE1C variant by an analysis performed later.

With V trimmed by 4 bases and J by 5 bases, 4 bases remained unmatched. The germline V gene has CDR1 MNHEY and CDR2 SVGAGI. CDR3 length equals 15 residues. With regard to this clone: The antigen is unknown.

Researchers ran the PCR with 60 Vbeta and 13 Jbeta primers. Clones were read by immunoSEQ multiplex PCR, and TCRdb kept only the in-frame ones, dropping some. The sample yields over 100,000 clones, 74% seen once. The donors, nominally healthy at sampling, likely had unrecorded immune exposures. The chain employs TRBV6-5 and TRBJ2-2; 10 bases fit TRBD1. The material sequenced was PBMCs. The sequence came from a human donor in good health. The CDR3 nucleotides read TGTGCCAGCAGTTTGGGGACAGGGGAGACCGGGGAGCTGTTTTTT. This codes for CASSLGTGETGELFF.